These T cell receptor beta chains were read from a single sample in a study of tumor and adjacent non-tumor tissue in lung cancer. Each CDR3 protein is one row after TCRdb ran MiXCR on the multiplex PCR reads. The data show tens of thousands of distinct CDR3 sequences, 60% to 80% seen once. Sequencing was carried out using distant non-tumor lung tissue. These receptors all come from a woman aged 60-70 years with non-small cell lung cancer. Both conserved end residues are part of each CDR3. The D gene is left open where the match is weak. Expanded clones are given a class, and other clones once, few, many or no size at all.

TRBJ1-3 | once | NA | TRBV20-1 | CRPEDTIYF | TGCAGGCCCGAAGACACCATATATTTT
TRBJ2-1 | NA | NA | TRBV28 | CTSSFPGNTYNEQFF | TGTACCAGCAGTTTCCCGGGAAACACCTACAATGAGCAGTTCTTC
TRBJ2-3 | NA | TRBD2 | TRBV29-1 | CRAPSRAGRNTDTQYF | TGCAGAGCACCATCTCGAGCGGGGCGTAACACAGATACGCAGTATTTT
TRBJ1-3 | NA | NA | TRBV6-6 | CANSPTRTLRGNTVYF | TGTGCCAACAGTCCTACTCGGACATTGAGAGGAAACACCGTATATTTT
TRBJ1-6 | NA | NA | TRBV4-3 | CASSLESQVWSPLHF | TGCGCCAGCAGCCTAGAGTCCCAGGTTTGGTCACCCCTCCACTTT
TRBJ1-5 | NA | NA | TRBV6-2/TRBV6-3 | CANKRDNNQPQHF | TGTGCCAACAAGAGGGACAACAATCAGCCTCAGCATTTT
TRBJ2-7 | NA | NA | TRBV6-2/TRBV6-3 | CASSYSERSIYEQYF | TGTGCCAGCAGTTACTCCGAGAGGAGCATCTACGAGCAGTACTTC
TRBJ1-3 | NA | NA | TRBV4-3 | CASSPGLGTGNTIYF | TGCGCCAGCAGCCCCGGTTTGGGAACCGGAAACACCATATATTTT
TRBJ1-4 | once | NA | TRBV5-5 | CARSPRQCEGEKLFF | TGTGCCAGAAGCCCGAGACAGTGTGAGGGTGAAAAACTGTTTTTT
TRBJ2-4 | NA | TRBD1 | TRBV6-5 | CASTTPGQGFYIRCF | TGTGCCAGTACTACTCCGGGACAGGGTTTTTACATTCGGTGCTTC
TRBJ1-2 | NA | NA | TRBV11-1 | CASRGSGSTANTF | TGTGCCAGCAGAGGAAGCGGGTCTACGGCTAACACCTTC
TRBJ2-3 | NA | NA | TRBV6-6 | CASNNRGEASDTQCF | TGTGCCAGCAATAATAGGGGGGAAGCGTCAGATACGCAGTGTTTT
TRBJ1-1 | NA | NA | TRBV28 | CASSFPMTRTNTEVFF | TGCGCCAGCAGTTTCCCTATGACACGAACGAACACTGAAGTTTTCTTT
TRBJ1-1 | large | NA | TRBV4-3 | CASSQGGRNTEAFF | TGCGCCAGCAGCCAAGGTGGAAGGAACACTGAAGCTTTCTTT
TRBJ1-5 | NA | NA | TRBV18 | CANSVGTSNQPQHF | TGTGCCAACTCAGTAGGGACATCCAATCAGCCCCAGCATTTT
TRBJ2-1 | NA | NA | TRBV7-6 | CASSLQGRNEQFF | TGTGCCAGCAGCTTACAGGGTCGGAATGAGCAGTTCTTC
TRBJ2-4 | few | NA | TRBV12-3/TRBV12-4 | CASSATGSGKNIRYF | TGTGCCAGCAGTGCAACAGGGAGTGGCAAAAACATTCGGTATTTC
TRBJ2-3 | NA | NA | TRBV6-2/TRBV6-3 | CASSFTGDTSSNQPQYF | TGTGCCAGCAGTTTCACGGGGGACACCTCTAGCAATCAGCCCCAGTATTTT
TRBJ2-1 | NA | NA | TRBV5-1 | CASSLADNEQLF | TGCGCCAGCAGCTTGGCGGACAATGAGCAGCTCTTC
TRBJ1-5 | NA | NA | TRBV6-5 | CASSQGTSGRIQDTQHF | TGTGCCAGCAGTCAGGGGACTAGTGGGAGGATTCAAGATACACAGCATTTT
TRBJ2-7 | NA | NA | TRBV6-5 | CASRTTFSAILTYEQYF | TGTGCCAGTCGCACCACATTTAGCGCGATCCTGACCTACGAGCAGTACTTC
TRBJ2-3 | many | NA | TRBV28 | CASQRDLTDTQYF | TGTGCCAGCCAAAGGGACCTCACAGATACGCAGTATTTT
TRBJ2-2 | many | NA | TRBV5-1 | CASSLTESGELFF | TGCGCCAGCAGCTTGACGGAATCCGGGGAGCTGTTTTTT
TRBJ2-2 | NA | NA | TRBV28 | CTSSPRLEGELFF | TGTACCAGCAGCCCCCGGCTTGAGGGGGAGCTGTTTTTT
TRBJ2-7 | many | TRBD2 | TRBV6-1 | CASSAGLAYYEQYF | TGTGCCAGCAGTGCGGGACTAGCCTACTACGAGCAGTACTTC
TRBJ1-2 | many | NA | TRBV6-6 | CASSSYDSNYGYTF | TGTGCCAGCAGTTCTTACGATTCTAACTATGGCTACACCTTC
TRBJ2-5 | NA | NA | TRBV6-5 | CANCAQGDEETQYF | TGTGCCAACTGTGCCCAGGGAGATGAAGAGACCCAGTACTTC
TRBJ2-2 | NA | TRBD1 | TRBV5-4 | CASCSGQDTGELFF | TGTGCCAGCTGTTCGGGACAGGATACCGGGGAGCTGTTTTTT
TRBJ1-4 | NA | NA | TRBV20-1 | CSVPPRRGNEKLFF | TGCAGTGTTCCTCCCCGCAGGGGAAATGAAAAACTGTTTTTT
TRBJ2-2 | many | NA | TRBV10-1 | CASTGRLSTGELFF | TGCGCCAGCACGGGACGGCTCTCCACCGGGGAGCTGTTTTTT
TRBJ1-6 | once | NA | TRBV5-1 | CASSLGGQMNSPLHF | TGCGCCAGCAGCTTGGGAGGACAGATGAATTCACCCCTCCACTTT
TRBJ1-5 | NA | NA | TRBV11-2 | CASSRTVTDQPQHF | TGTGCGAGCAGCAGGACGGTGACCGATCAGCCCCAGCATTTT